These 28 T cell receptor beta chains originate from one sample sequenced in a study of CD8 T cell repertoires and HIV-1 epitope variants (dated by TCRdb to 2020 to 2022). What these receptors recognize is not known. The protocol used for the library was the immunoSEQ multiplex PCR assay. TCRdb limited this immuneACCESS table to in-frame rearrangements with V and J called. A share of clones is missing; checked studies link under half to unresolved V genes, and the rest is unexplained. This sample is represented by thousands of clones; 60% to 75% of them were singletons. Together, the top ten hold less than 45% of the sample. Sequencing used cultured CD8+ T cells derived from PBMCs. The receptors were sampled from a male donor with HIV.

The rearrangement links TRBV7-8 to TRBJ1-2; D unresolved. V gave up 1 base and J gave up 2 bases, with 11 bases separating them. The CDR3 is 15 amino acids. Germline V gene lookup returns CDR1 SGHVS and CDR2 FQNEAQ. In DNA, the CDR3 is TGTGCCAGCAGCTTAGAAGAGGTTTCGAACTATGGCTACACCTTC. This gives the protein CASSLEEVSNYGYTF. Full variable domain (remainder filled in from reference TRBV7-8 and TRBJ1-2): GAGVSQSPRYKVAKRGQDVALRCDPISGHVSLFWYQQALGQGPEFLTYFQNEAQLDKSGLPSDRFFAERPEGSVSTLKIQRTQQEDSAVYLCASSLEEVSNYGYTFGSGTRLTVV.

CDR3 protein: CASSLAGGNEQYF. The CDR3 DNA reads TGCGCCAGCAGCTTAGCGGGAGGGAACGAGCAGTACTTC. The rearrangement uses TRBV5-1 and TRBJ2-7; 10 bases align to TRBD2. Germline V gene lookup returns CDR1 SGHRS and CDR2 YFSETQ. The CDR3 runs 13 residues. Trimming at V came to 2 bases and at J to 5 bases, leaving 1 base not matched to a gene.

Only one count was recorded for this clone. This sequence joins TRBV5-1 and TRBJ2-7; D might be TRBD1 (5 bases). The V and J ends lost 7 bases and 1 base respectively, with 9 bases between them. This CDR3 spans 12 amino acids. CDR1 is SGHRS and CDR2 is YFSETQ in the germline V gene. CDR3: CASEGDSYEQYF. The CDR3 bases are TGCGCCAGCGAAGGGGATTCCTACGAGCAGTACTTC.

The J gene is TRBJ2-5, the V gene TRBV19, with 8 bases that match TRBD1. Germline CDR1 LNHDA, CDR2 SQIVND (reference sequence). The trim removed 1 base at V and 0 bases at J, leaving 10 bases unmatched. CDR3 size: 18 residues. CDR3 in amino acids: CASSIAIAGGLNQETQYF. Written as DNA, the CDR3 is TGTGCCAGTAGTATAGCAATCGCAGGGGGCCTCAACCAAGAGACCCAGTACTTC.

The chain combines TRBV28 with TRBJ2-3; no reliable D call. The CDR3 contains 14 residues. CDR1 and CDR2 from the germline V gene are MDHEN and SYDVKM. Trimming left V 3 bases short and J 5 bases short, with 12 bases between. CDR3 in amino acids: CASSFIPDLDTQYF. The DNA for the CDR3 is TGTGCCAGCAGTTTTATTCCGGATCTAGATACGCAGTATTTT.

This CDR3 reads CASSVGLALTNTQYF. Written as DNA, the CDR3 is TGTGCCAGCAGCGTAGGACTAGCCCTGACTAATACGCAGTATTTT. V and J are TRBV9 and TRBJ2-3; 7 bases map to TRBD2. The CDR3 is 15 residues long. Germline V gives CDR1 SGDLS, CDR2 YYNGEE. The V and J ends lost 0 bases and 7 bases, in that order; junction bases with no gene match: 8.

The chain joins TRBV11-3 to TRBJ2-1; 7 bases map to TRBD2. This CDR3 comprises 14 residues. V was pared by 5 bases and J by 8 bases, with 9 bases of the junction left unmatched. From germline, CDR1 is SGHNT and CDR2 YENEEA. The CDR3 region has the DNA TGTGCCAGCAGCACACAATATACTAGCGATGAGCAGTTCTTC. Amino acid sequence: CASSTQYTSDEQFF.

The chain recombines TRBV6-5 with TRBJ1-3; D is uncertain. Per the germline V gene, CDR1 is MNHEY and CDR2 is SVGAGI. The CDR3 runs to 13 residues. V was cut by 3 bases and J by 1 base, with 4 bases left in between. The CDR3 spells CASSYSSGNTIYF. The CDR3 coding sequence is TGTGCCAGCAGTTATTCGTCTGGAAACACCATATATTTT.

The rearrangement uses TRBV14 and TRBJ2-7; 10 bases match TRBD1. Per germline, CDR1 SGHDN and CDR2 FVKESK. The V gene end was trimmed by 6 bases and the J gene end by 6 bases; junction bases not matched to a gene: 5. The CDR3 is 13 residues long. The CDR3 DNA follows: TGTGCCAGCAGGGGACAGGGGATTGGCGAGCAGTACTTC. It translates to CASRGQGIGEQYF.

The gene calls are TRBV19 and TRBJ2-1; D is perhaps TRBD2 (5 bases). The CDR3 contains 15 residues. Germline V gene data show CDR1 as LNHDA and CDR2 as SQIVND (reference sequence). V was clipped by 3 bases and J by 4 bases, with 13 bases between them. DNA for the CDR3: TGTGCCAGTAGTATTGGGAGCGGAGCTTACAATGAGCAGTTCTTC. This encodes CASSIGSGAYNEQFF.

This rearrangement joins TRBV6-1 to TRBJ2-1; D may correspond to TRBD1 or TRBD2 (7 bases each). The V end lost 2 bases, the J end lost 5 bases, and 16 bases lay between the germline ends. CDR3 length: 16 amino acids. Germline loops: CDR1 MNHNS, CDR2 SASEGT. The CDR3 coding sequence is TGTGCCAGCAGTGAATGGGGGGGGACAGTGGACAATGAGCAGTTCTTC. Translated, it gives CASSEWGGTVDNEQFF.

The V gene is TRBV4-1, the J gene TRBJ1-5, with no clear D. This CDR3 spans 14 amino acids. CDR1 is MGHRA, CDR2 YSYEKL, per germline. V was trimmed by 6 bases and J by 9 bases, leaving 18 bases between them. The CDR3 here is CASSFSRGYGPQHF. The CDR3 DNA is TGCGCCAGCAGTTTTAGCCGAGGGTATGGGCCCCAGCATTTT.

The chain carries TRBV29-1 and TRBJ1-2, with D hard to call. The CDR3 has 18 residues. Trimming stripped 4 bases from V and 4 bases from J, with 28 bases between. From germline, CDR1 is SQVTM and CDR2 ANQGSEA. The DNA of the CDR3 is TGCAGCGTTGGAGGTTTTTCAGATTCATCGGCGGGGAGCTATGGCTACACCTTC. This gives the protein CSVGGFSDSSAGSYGYTF.

The chain couples TRBV28 to TRBJ1-2; D gene uncertain. The CDR3 extends over 13 amino acids. Per germline, CDR1 MDHEN and CDR2 SYDVKM. V was shortened by 1 base and J by 7 bases, with 10 bases between the two germline ends. CDR3 sequence reads: CASSLSGAGGYTF. The DNA of the CDR3 is TGTGCCAGCAGTTTATCCGGCGCCGGTGGCTACACCTTC.

The V and J genes are TRBV2 and TRBJ2-1; 8 bases match TRBD2. J was trimmed by 8 bases and V by 6 bases; bases with no gene match: 9. CDR3 length: 14 residues. The germline CDR1 and CDR2 sequences are SNHLY and FYNNEI. Here the CDR3 reads CASSNSGMNDEQFF. The CDR3 DNA follows: TGTGCCAGCAGCAATAGCGGGATGAACGATGAGCAGTTCTTC.

This clone was observed once. The chain couples TRBV5-8 to TRBJ2-3; 12 bases agree with TRBD1. Germline lookup yields CDR1 SGHTS and CDR2 YDEGEE. The CDR3 extends over 15 amino acids. Losses at the gene ends were 3 bases for V and 6 bases for J; bases not matched to a gene: 5. CDR3 sequence: CASSYGTGGSDTQYF. As DNA, the CDR3 is TGTGCCAGCAGCTACGGGACAGGGGGCAGCGATACGCAGTATTTT.

This clone was detected a few times. V gene TRBV25-1 combines with J gene TRBJ2-7; 7 nucleotides match TRBD2. CDR1 MGHDK and CDR2 SYGVNS come from the germline V gene. The J segment lost 4 bases and the V segment lost 10 bases, leaving 10 bases of the junction unmatched. This CDR3 is built from 13 residues. The CDR3 DNA follows: TGTGCCACCGGAGGCGCTAGCGGTTACGAGCAGTACTTC. This translates into CATGGASGYEQYF.

The chain has TRBV7-2 and TRBJ2-7; 7 bases are shared with TRBD2. This CDR3 comprises 13 residues. The germline CDR1 and CDR2 sequences are SGHTA and FQGNSA. The V segment lost 6 bases and the J segment 3 bases; nucleotides outside the gene matches: 5. The CDR3 loop reads CASRLTSYYEQYF. In DNA, the CDR3 is TGTGCCAGCAGACTGACTAGCTACTACGAGCAGTACTTC.

The V call is TRBV11-1, the J call TRBJ2-7; 7 positions match TRBD1. V dropped 2 bases and J dropped 2; count of bases not matched to a gene: 0. This CDR3 spans 13 amino acids. The germline V gene encodes CDR1 SGHAT and CDR2 FQDESV (reference sequence). The chain's CDR3 is CASSLQGAYEQYF. The CDR3 coding sequence is TGTGCCAGCAGCTTACAGGGGGCCTACGAGCAGTACTTC.

The rearrangement joins TRBV7-8 to TRBJ2-5; D not resolved. V was trimmed by 0 bases and J by 4 bases, leaving 6 bases between them. In germline, CDR1 is SGHVS, CDR2 FQNEAQ. The CDR3 has 13 amino acids. CDR3 loop: CASSLAMVETQYF. The CDR3 coding sequence is TGTGCCAGCAGCTTAGCTATGGTAGAGACCCAGTACTTC.

The table lists this clone with a few counts. The CDR3 sequence: CASSPVQGAYEQYF. CDR3 DNA sequence: TGTGCCAGCAGCCCTGTACAGGGGGCCTACGAGCAGTACTTC. The chain has TRBV6-5 and TRBJ2-7; 8 bases align to TRBD1. The CDR3 is 14 residues long. V dropped 6 bases and J dropped 2; count of bases not matched to a gene: 6. The germline V gene encodes CDR1 MNHEY and CDR2 SVGAGI.

A few counts support this clone. The V and J genes are TRBV7-6 and TRBJ2-7, with D unresolved. The CDR3 loop spans 15 amino acids. With 5 bases removed from V and 2 bases from J, the gap between germline ends came to 16 bases. Germline lookup yields CDR1 SGHVS and CDR2 FNYEAQ. The DNA of the CDR3 is TGTGCCAGCAGCCCCGGGCTTAGGGATACCTACGAGCAGTACTTC. This sequence encodes CASSPGLRDTYEQYF.

The chain uses TRBV19 and TRBJ2-2; 9 bases are a match to TRBD2. This CDR3 has 19 residues. Per the germline V gene, CDR1 is LNHDA and CDR2 is SQIVND (reference sequence). The V segment lost 5 bases and the J segment 6 bases; nucleotides outside the gene matches: 19. The CDR3 is CASSDPPYGAGGIAGELFF. In DNA, the CDR3 is TGTGCCAGTAGTGACCCCCCGTATGGAGCGGGAGGAATAGCCGGGGAGCTGTTTTTT.

V is TRBV19 and J is TRBJ2-1, with 16 bases identical to TRBD2. The CDR3 spans 16 residues. The V segment lost 5 bases and the J segment 10 bases; nucleotides outside the gene matches: 8. Germline CDR1 reads LNHDA; CDR2 reads SQIVND (reference sequence). The CDR3 DNA follows: TGTGCCAGTAGTCCTGAGGGACTAGCGGGGGGGCGGGAGCAGTTCTTC. It translates to CASSPEGLAGGREQFF.

The J gene is TRBJ1-1, the V gene TRBV19; D call uncertain. CDR1 LNHDA and CDR2 SQIVND come from the germline V gene (reference sequence). This CDR3 is 13 amino acids long. Trimming pared 3 bases from V and 2 bases from J, leaving 7 bases between. The CDR3 is CASSISTNTEAFF. The CDR3 nucleotides read TGTGCCAGTAGTATTTCCACTAACACTGAAGCTTTCTTT.

This chain connects TRBV7-8 to TRBJ2-2; D is uncertain. V lost 1 base to trimming and J lost 2 bases, with 14 bases between them. There are 17 residues in the CDR3. The V gene's germline CDR1 is SGHVS and CDR2 FQNEAQ. CDR3 nucleotide sequence: TGTGCCAGCAGCTTAGAGGGCGAGGCCGTCAACACCGGGGAGCTGTTTTTT. Amino acid sequence: CASSLEGEAVNTGELFF.

The gene calls are TRBV30 and TRBJ1-2; 10 bases line up with TRBD1. Unmatched junction bases numbered 6, after V lost 3 bases and J lost 2 bases. Germline V lookup: CDR1 GTSNPN, CDR2 SVGIG (reference sequence). The CDR3 consists of 15 residues. CDR3 amino acids: CAWSAGQGGNYGYTF. The CDR3 nucleotides read TGTGCCTGGAGCGCTGGACAGGGGGGGAACTATGGCTACACCTTC.

CDR3: CASSIVPGGNEQFF. CDR3 DNA: TGTGCCAGTAGTATAGTCCCGGGAGGTAATGAGCAGTTCTTC. The J gene is TRBJ2-1, the V gene TRBV19; 7 nucleotides agree with TRBD2. The CDR3 spans 14 residues. The V segment lost 1 base and the J segment 7 bases; nucleotides outside the gene matches: 4. From germline, CDR1 is LNHDA and CDR2 SQIVND (reference sequence).